Below are 21 T cell receptor beta chains sequenced from a single sample in a study of blood T cell repertoires in COVID-19 (dated by TCRdb to between 2020 and 2021). The library was obtained by the immunoSEQ multiplex PCR assay. The source is immuneACCESS, and TCRdb retained only in-frame sequences with V and J called. Part of the clones is not carried over; for the studies checked, unresolved V genes explain less than half of this, and the remainder is unexplained. For this sample there are fewer than 75,000 clones; just under 90% appear just once. The top ten constitute 1.3% to 1.5% of the sample. Material: peripheral blood. The receptor source for this set is a man between 60 and 75 years old with acute or convalescent COVID-19.

The chain joins TRBV29-1 to TRBJ2-2; 12 bases fit TRBD1. The ends lost 6 bases at V and 5 bases at J; junction bases unmatched: 13. This CDR3 contains 17 residues. Per the germline V gene, CDR1 is SQVTM and CDR2 is ANQGSEA. The CDR3 DNA reads TGCAGCGTATCCGGGACAGGGGGCCGCGCGGAGACCGGGGAGCTGTTTTTT. This sequence encodes CSVSGTGGRAETGELFF.

The V gene is TRBV24-1, the J gene TRBJ1-3; unclear D gene. The CDR3 covers 11 residues. CDR1 is KGHDR and CDR2 is SFDVKD in the germline V gene. V was cut by 9 bases and J by 4 bases, with 6 bases left in between. The CDR3, as DNA: TGTGCCACCGCGAAGGGAAACACCATATATTTT. Amino acids: CATAKGNTIYF.

The chain recombines TRBV4-1 with TRBJ1-3, with a tentative D call TRBD1 (6 bases). CDR1 and CDR2 from the germline V gene are MGHRA and YSYEKL. The CDR3 is 17 amino acids. Deletions cut 0 bases from V and 0 bases from J, with 12 bases between. CDR3 amino acids: CASSQDLPTGSGNTIYF. The DNA of the CDR3 is TGCGCCAGCAGCCAAGATCTTCCGACAGGCTCTGGAAACACCATATATTTT.

This clone was observed a handful of times. The chain has TRBV6-1 and TRBJ2-7, with unresolved D. The V gene lost 1 base and the J gene lost 3 bases, with 7 bases spanning the gap. This CDR3 region has 13 residues. Germline V gene lookup returns CDR1 MNHNS and CDR2 SASEGT. Here the CDR3 reads CASSEGHDYEQYF. The DNA for the CDR3 is TGTGCCAGCAGTGAAGGACATGACTACGAGCAGTACTTC.

The chain recombines TRBV5-1 with TRBJ2-3; D may be TRBD2 (7 bases). The ends were cut back, 0 bases at V and 6 bases at J, with 20 bases in the middle. The germline gives CDR1 SGHRS, CDR2 YFSETQ. This CDR3 region has 17 residues. The CDR3 DNA reads TGCGCCAGCAGCTTGGAGGGCGGGGGCCGGGTGAGGGATACGCAGTATTTT. Protein: CASSLEGGGRVRDTQYF. The whole variable domain, filled in from reference TRBV5-1 and TRBJ2-3, reads KAGVTQTPRYLIKTRGQQVTLSCSPISGHRSVSWYQQTPGQGLQFLFEYFSETQRNKGNFPGRFSGRQFSNSRSEMNVSTLELGDSALYLCASSLEGGGRVRDTQYFGPGTRLTVL.

The chain joins TRBV19 to TRBJ1-2; no definite D call. This CDR3 is built from 8 residues. V lost 9 bases to trimming and J lost 12 bases, with 8 bases between them. Germline V CDR1 and CDR2: LNHDA, SQIVND (reference sequence). The DNA of the CDR3 is TGTGCCAGGTTTATCCACACCTTC. Its translation: CARFIHTF.

The V gene is TRBV6-5, the J gene TRBJ2-3; D unclear. This CDR3 is 13 amino acids long. The V gene lost 3 bases and the J gene lost 6 bases, with 10 bases spanning the gap. Germline V gene data show CDR1 as MNHEY and CDR2 as SVGAGI. CDR3 sequence reads: CASSYTVLDTQYF. The CDR3 region has the DNA TGTGCCAGCAGTTATACAGTCCTTGATACGCAGTATTTT.

The V and J genes are TRBV10-3 and TRBJ2-3; D unresolved. V lost 2 bases and J lost 3, with 6 bases in between. CDR1 and CDR2 (germline): ENHRY, SYGVKD. The CDR3 consists of 13 residues. The CDR3 reads CAISEGFTDTQYF. The DNA for the CDR3 is TGTGCCATCAGTGAGGGCTTTACAGATACGCAGTATTTT.

The V call is TRBV24-1, the J call TRBJ1-4; D unresolved. Between the trimmed V and J ends, which lost 7 bases and 5 bases, there was a span of 10 bases. In germline, CDR1 is KGHDR, CDR2 SFDVKD. The CDR3 loop spans 13 amino acids. The CDR3 bases are TGTGCCACCAGCGACGGCGGGAATGAAAAACTGTTTTTT. Translating it yields CATSDGGNEKLFF.

The chain employs TRBV4-2 and TRBJ2-1; no definite D call. The length of the CDR3 is 13 residues. Germline-derived CDR1 and CDR2 are LGHNA and YNFKEQ. V shed 2 bases and J shed 4 bases, with 6 bases lying between them. CDR3 bases: TGTGCCAGCAGCCAACAAATGTACAATGAGCAGTTCTTC. It yields the protein CASSQQMYNEQFF.

The chain couples TRBV10-3 to TRBJ1-6, with TRBD1 matching over 8 bases. Germline V lookup: CDR1 ENHRY, CDR2 SYGVKD. This CDR3 is built from 13 residues. Trimming cost V 11 bases and J 9 bases; bases outside gene matches: 9. As DNA, the CDR3 is TGTGCCTCCTCACAGGGGGGGATTTCACCCCTCCACTTT. It yields the protein CASSQGGISPLHF.

CDR3 amino acids: CASSPPGQGSNQPQHF. CDR3 in DNA: TGTGCCAGCTCACCACCAGGCCAGGGGTCCAATCAGCCCCAGCATTTT. V and J are TRBV18 and TRBJ1-5; a weak D match, TRBD1 (6 bases). The CDR3 runs 16 residues. Germline V gives CDR1 KGHSH, CDR2 LQKENI. V lost 0 bases to trimming and J lost 3 bases, with 12 bases between them.

The chain is built from TRBV6-5 and TRBJ1-3; the D gene is possibly TRBD1 (5 bases). With 4 bases removed from V and 4 bases from J, the gap between germline ends came to 11 bases. CDR1 and CDR2 (germline): MNHEY, SVGAGI. This CDR3 comprises 14 residues. The CDR3: CASSLTTGGNTIYF. The CDR3 DNA follows: TGTGCCAGCAGTTTAACAACAGGAGGAAACACCATATATTTT.

Comment on this clone: Other DNA variants within this sample encode the same CDR3. The chain links TRBV4-1 to TRBJ1-1; D not resolved. The CDR3 length is 14 residues. The germline V and J ends were trimmed by 0 bases and 5 bases, with 10 bases remaining between them. In germline, CDR1 is MGHRA, CDR2 YSYEKL. CDR3 DNA: TGCGCCAGCAGCCAAGATAGTCCGAATACTGAAGCTTTCTTT. This encodes CASSQDSPNTEAFF.

The chain is built from TRBV3-1 (or the pseudogene TRBV3-2) and TRBJ2-4, with 13 bases that match TRBD2. The CDR3 has 19 residues. After removal of 0 bases from V and 8 bases from J, the junction contained 13 bases not matched to a gene. Germline V gene lookup returns CDR1 LGHDT and CDR2 YNNKEL (reference sequence). CDR3 nucleotide sequence: TGTGCCAGCAGCCAAGAGCTCCCTCTACTAGCGGGGGGGTTGGACATTCAGTACTTC. Protein: CASSQELPLLAGGLDIQYF.

The V and J genes are TRBV4-1 and TRBJ1-2; D is uncertain. This CDR3 contains 16 residues. Germline CDR1 and CDR2: MGHRA and YSYEKL. Trimming took off 1 base at V and 5 bases at J, with 17 bases between the two ends. The chain's CDR3 is CASSQAEWAGGYGYTF. The CDR3 DNA follows: TGCGCCAGCAGCCAAGCGGAATGGGCAGGAGGGTATGGCTACACCTTC.

The V call is TRBV2, the J call TRBJ2-7, with D uncertain. The V end was cut by 3 bases, the J end by 1 base, with 13 bases between. There are 15 residues in the CDR3. Germline lookup yields CDR1 SNHLY and CDR2 FYNNEI. CDR3 sequence (DNA): TGTGCCAGCAGTGATCGGCCCCGAGGATCCTACGAGCAGTACTTC. As protein: CASSDRPRGSYEQYF.

The V gene is TRBV6-5, the J gene TRBJ2-7, with TRBD1 matching over 7 bases. V shed 6 bases, J shed 2 bases, and the junction held 10 bases outside the gene matches. CDR3 length: 15 residues. Germline V gene data show CDR1 as MNHEY and CDR2 as SVGAGI. CDR3 bases: TGTGCCAGCAGCCCGGGACAGCCCCCTGCCTACGAGCAGTACTTC. Translating gives CASSPGQPPAYEQYF.

This clone was found once. V and J are TRBV18 and TRBJ2-6, with D possibly matching TRBD1 (5 bases). The V gene lost 3 bases and the J gene lost 0 bases, with 12 bases spanning the gap. Germline values: CDR1 KGHSH, CDR2 LQKENI. The CDR3 sequence is 17 residues long. The CDR3 sequence: CASSPQGPSSGANVLTF. The CDR3 nucleotides are TGTGCCAGCTCACCTCAGGGCCCTTCCTCTGGGGCCAACGTCCTGACTTTC.

The J gene is TRBJ1-5, the V gene TRBV2; D is undetermined. This CDR3 is built from 15 residues. V was cut by 6 bases and J by 6 bases, with 18 bases left in between. The V gene's germline CDR1 is SNHLY and CDR2 FYNNEI. The CDR3 spells CASSPISTESQPQHF. CDR3 DNA: TGTGCCAGCAGCCCCATTTCTACCGAGTCTCAGCCCCAGCATTTT.

This clone was detected once. The genes are TRBV7-2 and TRBJ1-1; possibly TRBD1 for D (6 bases). V lost 3 bases and J 0 bases, leaving 17 bases between the germline ends. This CDR3 is 17 amino acids long. Germline lookup yields CDR1 SGHTA and CDR2 FQGNSA. The CDR3 nucleotides are TGTGCCAGCAGCTTCTCGATGGGGGCCCGGATGAACACTGAAGCTTTCTTT. It yields the protein CASSFSMGARMNTEAFF.